Shown below are 25 T cell receptor beta chains from a single sample sequenced in a study of T cells in Graves' hyperthyroidism and ophthalmopathy. Regions amplified from RNA transcripts were the TCR beta CDR3 regions. The TCR CDR3 first-round RT-PCR relied on the HTBI primer set. MiXCR was run by TCRdb on the multiplex PCR reads, yielding one entry per CDR3 protein. Of 250,000 to 400,000 distinct CDR3 sequences in the sample, roughly 13% were seen once. Sequenced sample: blood. The receptors were gathered from a woman in her thirties or forties with Graves' ophthalmopathy.

Many counts were recorded for this clonotype. The rearrangement uses TRBV20-1 and TRBJ2-3; D remains unclear. The germline gives CDR1 DFQATT, CDR2 SNEGSKA (reference sequence). The CDR3 is made up of 12 amino acids. V lost 3 bases, J lost 6 bases, and 10 bases lay in between. This CDR3 is CSASWSFDTQYF. The CDR3 coding sequence is TGCAGTGCTAGCTGGAGTTTTGATACGCAGTATTTT.

This clonotype was seen a handful of times. CDR3 residues: CASSLGTGDNEQFF. The CDR3 nucleotides are TGCGCCAGCAGCTTGGGGACAGGTGACAATGAGCAGTTCTTC. The rearrangement uses TRBV5-1 and TRBJ2-1; TRBD1 matches 7 bases. V shed 0 bases and J 5 bases; nucleotides not matched to a gene: 2. Per germline, CDR1 SGHRS and CDR2 YFSETQ. CDR3 length: 14 amino acids.

This clonotype has at least ten counts. The chain uses TRBV6-1 and TRBJ2-3, with D tentatively TRBD1 (6 bases). There are 17 residues in the CDR3. Germline lookup yields CDR1 MNHNS and CDR2 SASEGT. V lost 6 bases and J lost 4, with 23 bases in between. The CDR3 spells CASSRRGGVANPDTQYF. The CDR3 region has the DNA TGTGCCAGCAGCCGAAGAGGGGGAGTAGCGAATCCAGATACGCAGTATTTT.

The rearrangement uses TRBV5-4 and TRBJ2-3, with 13 bases lining up with TRBD2. V shed 2 bases, J shed 5 bases, and the junction held 11 bases outside the gene matches. The germline V gene encodes CDR1 SGHNT and CDR2 YYREEE (reference sequence). The CDR3 extends over 18 amino acids. The CDR3 region is CASSFPGLAGSYGDTQYF. The CDR3 bases are TGTGCCAGCAGCTTTCCGGGACTAGCGGGAAGTTACGGAGATACGCAGTATTTT. The full variable domain, its missing parts supplied by reference TRBV5-4 and TRBJ2-3, is ETGVTQSPTHLIKTRGQQVTLRCSSQSGHNTVSWYQQALGQGPQFIFQYYREEENGRGNFPPRFSGLQFPNYSSELNVNALELDDSALYLCASSFPGLAGSYGDTQYFGPGTRLTVL.

This clonotype was counted a few times. This chain uses TRBV19 with TRBJ2-7, with 10 bases fitting TRBD1. The germline V gene encodes CDR1 LNHDA and CDR2 SQIVND (reference sequence). The CDR3 contains 15 residues. V gave up 10 bases and J gave up 4 bases; unmatched junction bases: 13. CDR3 amino acids: CATSPDRGRIYEQYF. DNA of the CDR3: TGTGCCACCTCCCCCGACAGGGGGCGTATTTACGAGCAGTACTTC.

This clonotype was seen ten or more times. This rearrangement joins TRBV11-2 to TRBJ2-3; D unresolved. CDR1 SGHAT and CDR2 FQNNGV come from the germline V gene. This CDR3 contains 15 residues. The germline V and J ends were trimmed by 4 bases and 5 bases, with 16 bases remaining between them. As DNA, the CDR3 is TGTGCCAGCAGCTCCCGTGCAAGGTCGGGAGATACGCAGTATTTT. Amino acid sequence: CASSSRARSGDTQYF.

This clonotype has a single count. The gene calls are TRBV6-6 and TRBJ1-6; D perhaps matches TRBD1 (5 bases). Germline V gene data show CDR1 as MNHNY and CDR2 as SVGAGI (reference sequence). V lost 0 bases and J 0 bases, leaving 9 bases between the germline ends. CDR3 length: 17 amino acids. The CDR3 region has the DNA TGTGCCAGCAGTTACTCGGGGCTAGGCTCCTATAATTCACCCCTCCACTTT. Protein product: CASSYSGLGSYNSPLHF.

In regard to this clonotype: At one end, the junction sequence differs from germline, possibly due to a read error. CDR3 nucleotides: TGCAGTGCTAGGCGTCCAGGGGGAACTGAAGCTGTCTTT. The encoded protein is CSARRPGGTEAVF. The chain is built from TRBV20-1 and TRBJ1-1; 7 nucleotides agree with TRBD1. Germline V lookup: CDR1 DFQATT, CDR2 SNEGSKA (reference sequence). This CDR3 comprises 13 residues.

This clonotype has a count of ten or more. The J gene is TRBJ2-1, the V gene TRBV7-2; 8 bases match TRBD2. V lost 2 bases to trimming and J lost 1 base; unmatched junction nucleotides: 4. Germline lookup yields CDR1 SGHTA and CDR2 FQGNSA. This CDR3 contains 16 residues. In DNA, the CDR3 is TGTGCCAGCAGCTTAAGGCCTAGCGGGTCCTACAATGAGCAGTTCTTC. It specifies CASSLRPSGSYNEQFF.

The chain links TRBV9 to TRBJ2-1, with 7 positions matching TRBD2. CDR1 and CDR2 from the germline V gene are SGDLS and YYNGEE. The CDR3 is 17 amino acids. Trimming took 2 bases from V and 0 from J; bases not matched to a gene: 8. This CDR3 is CASSVSPSGPSYNEQFF. CDR3 bases: TGTGCCAGCAGCGTCTCCCCTAGCGGTCCCTCCTACAATGAGCAGTTCTTC.

Many counts were recorded for this clonotype. The J gene is TRBJ1-2, the V gene TRBV6-1; TRBD1 is a possible D gene (6 bases). Germline assignment: CDR1 MNHNS and CDR2 SASEGT. CDR3 length equals 17 residues. V shed 1 base and J shed 4 bases, with 19 bases lying between them. The CDR3 DNA sequence: TGTGCCAGCAGTGAAGAGGGCAGGGGACGCGTCAGCTATGGCTACACCTTC. Translation: CASSEEGRGRVSYGYTF.

This clonotype was found a few times. This rearrangement joins TRBV20-1 to TRBJ2-5; D is perhaps TRBD2 (5 bases). Trimming took off 6 bases at V and 2 bases at J, with 22 bases between the two ends. Germline CDR1 and CDR2: DFQATT and SNEGSKA (reference sequence). The CDR3 contains 16 residues. Here the CDR3 reads CSAPSPATTRQETQYF. CDR3 DNA sequence: TGCAGTGCCCCCAGCCCTGCGACTACTCGACAAGAGACCCAGTACTTC.

The chain recombines TRBV7-8 with TRBJ2-6; D gene ambiguous. This CDR3 has 17 residues. Germline values: CDR1 SGHVS, CDR2 FQNEAQ. Deletions cut 3 bases from V and 0 bases from J, with 12 bases between. CDR3 DNA sequence: TGTGCCAGCAGCTTCTGGGCCCAGAGCTCTGGGGCCAACGTCCTGACTTTC. Protein: CASSFWAQSSGANVLTF. The whole variable domain, remainder taken from reference TRBV7-8 and TRBJ2-6, is GAGVSQSPRYKVAKRGQDVALRCDPISGHVSLFWYQQALGQGPEFLTYFQNEAQLDKSGLPSDRFFAERPEGSVSTLKIQRTQQEDSAVYLCASSFWAQSSGANVLTFGAGSRLTVL.

Only a few counts were recorded for this clonotype. The chain uses TRBV20-1 and TRBJ1-5, with D maybe TRBD1 (6 bases). From germline, CDR1 is DFQATT and CDR2 SNEGSKA (reference sequence). V lost 7 bases and J 0 bases, leaving 13 bases between the germline ends. CDR3 length equals 14 residues. Written as DNA, the CDR3 is TGCAGTGTTAAGGGGGGTTATAGCAATCAGCCCCAGCATTTT. Protein sequence: CSVKGGYSNQPQHF.

This clonotype was found many times. The chain combines TRBV7-2 with TRBJ2-3, with D tentatively TRBD1 (6 bases). Trimming cost V 3 bases and J 5 bases, with 15 bases left between them. Germline loops: CDR1 SGHTA, CDR2 FQGNSA. This CDR3 is 15 amino acids long. DNA for the CDR3: TGTGCCAGCAGCTTTTCAGGGGCCAGGGGAGATACGCAGTATTTT. Translation: CASSFSGARGDTQYF.

This clonotype turned up a few times. V and J are TRBV6-5 and TRBJ1-6; TRBD1 might be the D (5 bases). This CDR3 is 19 amino acids long. Trimming shortened V by 0 bases and J by 1 base, and 16 bases separated the two germline ends. Germline V gene data show CDR1 as MNHEY and CDR2 as SVGAGI. In DNA, the CDR3 is TGTGCCAGCAGTTACTCCCTTTACCGGGGCGGATCCTATAATTCACCCCTCCACTTT. Its translation is CASSYSLYRGGSYNSPLHF.

This rearrangement joins TRBV3-1 to TRBJ1-6; D ambiguous. V was pared by 6 bases and J by 7 bases, with 10 bases between. This CDR3 is 13 amino acids long. Looked up from germline, CDR1 is LGHDT and CDR2 is YNNKEL (reference sequence). The CDR3 loop is CASRVTFNSPLHF. DNA for the CDR3: TGTGCCAGCAGGGTCACCTTCAATTCACCCCTCCACTTT.

This clonotype was picked up many times. The chain uses TRBV10-3 and TRBJ2-5; D remains unclear. Trimming cost V 4 bases and J 7 bases, with 16 bases left between them. The V gene's germline CDR1 is ENHRY and CDR2 SYGVKD. This CDR3 spans 14 amino acids. CDR3 coding DNA: TGTGCCATCAGTGTGGGCGGAAACTCCGGGACCCAGTACTTC. It is translated as CAISVGGNSGTQYF.

V usage is TRBV12-3 or TRBV12-4 and J usage is TRBJ2-3; D might be TRBD1 (5 bases). Between the trimmed V and J ends, which lost 3 bases and 2 bases, there was a span of 12 bases. There are 15 residues in the CDR3. Here the CDR3 DNA reads TGTGCCAGCAGTTTTGGGCAGGGATACACAGATACGCAGTATTTT. This encodes CASSFGQGYTDTQYF.

The V call is TRBV27, the J call TRBJ2-7, with 9 nucleotides matching TRBD1. Trimming removed 5 bases from V and 3 bases from J; junction bases left unmatched: 11. This CDR3 contains 16 residues. Germline V gene sequence: CDR1 MNHEY, CDR2 SMNVEV (reference sequence). CDR3 sequence reads: CASSPKTGGVGYEQYF. CDR3 DNA sequence: TGTGCCAGCAGTCCTAAAACAGGGGGCGTTGGCTACGAGCAGTACTTC.

This clonotype has ten or more counts. The chain couples TRBV5-1 to TRBJ1-1, with a possible D match to TRBD1 (5 bases). The CDR3 is made up of 14 amino acids. V dropped 0 bases and J dropped 4 bases, with 10 bases sitting between them. Germline V CDR1 and CDR2: SGHRS, YFSETQ. The CDR3 here is CASSLEAGFTEAFF. In nucleotides, the CDR3 is TGCGCCAGCAGCTTGGAGGCAGGGTTCACTGAAGCTTTCTTT.

This clonotype has a count of ten or more. The chain carries TRBV2 and TRBJ2-4, with TRBD1 matching over 7 bases. Germline-derived CDR1 and CDR2 are SNHLY and FYNNEI. With 8 bases clipped from V and 6 bases from J, the junction kept 7 bases outside the gene matches. This CDR3 contains 13 residues. The CDR3 is CASRGGSGNIQYF. In DNA form, the CDR3 reads TGTGCCAGCCGAGGGGGCTCGGGAAACATTCAGTACTTC.

This clonotype turned up a few times. J is TRBJ2-7 and V is TRBV5-1; D perhaps matches TRBD1 (5 bases). This CDR3 is built from 13 residues. V was shortened by 2 bases and J by 5 bases, with 11 bases between the two germline ends. Germline CDR1 SGHRS, CDR2 YFSETQ. The CDR3 DNA reads as TGCGCCAGCAGCTTAAGGGGTTGGGACGAGCAGTACTTC. It codes for CASSLRGWDEQYF.

This clonotype was recorded many times. V usage is TRBV6-5 and J usage is TRBJ2-1; TRBD2 matches at 7 bases. The V gene's germline CDR1 is MNHEY and CDR2 SVGAGI. The CDR3 length is 14 residues. With 4 bases clipped from V and 9 bases from J, the junction kept 9 bases outside the gene matches. The CDR3 DNA reads as TGTGCCAGCAGTTGGCGGGGGAAGTTGCCTGAGCAGTTCTTC. This gives the protein CASSWRGKLPEQFF.

Ten or more counts support this clonotype. The genes are TRBV2 and TRBJ2-7; 7 bases line up with TRBD1. Per germline, CDR1 SNHLY and CDR2 FYNNEI. This CDR3 comprises 12 residues. J was trimmed by 9 bases and V by 6 bases; bases with no gene match: 8. This chain's CDR3 is CASSPDRYGQYF. The CDR3 coding sequence is TGTGCCAGCAGCCCGGACAGGTATGGGCAGTACTTC.